Below are 21 T cell receptor beta chains sequenced from a single sample in a study of cytomegalovirus exposure and HLA in healthy donors (dated by TCRdb to 2015 to 2018). Library preparation employed the immunoSEQ multiplex PCR assay. A mixture of 60 forward primers for TCR Vbeta segments and 13 reverse primers for TCR Jbeta segments was used in the multiplex PCR. This immuneACCESS table, as held by TCRdb, lists in-frame sequences with V and J called but not all clones. Of the missing ones, under half trace to an unresolved V gene in checked studies; the others have no known cause. Recorded for this sample are about 97,000 clones; roughly 83% of them occurred a single time. Jointly, the top ten make up around 2.6% of the sample. Sequencing was performed on PBMCs. The source is a man aged 35-49 years in good health and CMV-seronegative.

The V and J genes are TRBV5-1 and TRBJ1-6; 8 bases align to TRBD1. V lost 6 bases to trimming and J lost 2 bases; unmatched junction nucleotides: 4. The CDR3 has 15 amino acids. From germline, CDR1 is SGHRS and CDR2 YFSETQ. CDR3 loop: CASNPGGAYNSPLHF. Written as DNA, the CDR3 is TGCGCCAGCAACCCAGGGGGCGCCTATAATTCACCCCTCCACTTT.

The genes are TRBV7-3 and TRBJ2-5, with 8 bases identical to TRBD2. CDR1 is SGHTA and CDR2 is FQGTGA in the germline V gene. J lost 4 bases, V lost 5 bases, and 6 bases had no gene match. The CDR3 is 14 amino acids. In nucleotides, the CDR3 is TGTGCCAGCAGCCGGGGGGGCCTATCAGAGACCCAGTACTTC. As protein: CASSRGGLSETQYF.

The count of this clone is one. This chain uses TRBV19 with TRBJ2-7, with D perhaps matching TRBD1 (6 bases). The CDR3 totals 14 residues. Per the germline V gene, CDR1 is LNHDA and CDR2 is SQIVND (reference sequence). With 7 bases removed from V and 0 bases from J, the gap between germline ends came to 13 bases. The CDR3 spells CASKKTDSSYEQYF. The DNA for the CDR3 is TGTGCCAGTAAGAAAACGGACAGCTCCTACGAGCAGTACTTC.

This sequence joins TRBV9 and TRBJ1-2; TRBD1 agrees at 10 bases. The CDR3 has 14 residues. Germline CDR1 and CDR2: SGDLS and YYNGEE. The junction had 3 bases not matched to a gene; V was cut back by 3 bases and J by 4 bases. The CDR3 DNA reads as TGTGCCAGCAGCGCCGGGACAGGGGTCTATGGCTACACCTTC. Residues: CASSAGTGVYGYTF.

This clone has just one count. The chain couples TRBV6-5 to TRBJ1-1; a possible D gene is TRBD1 (6 bases). CDR3 length equals 14 residues. Trimming removed 0 bases from V and 1 base from J, with 6 bases in between. Looked up from germline, CDR1 is MNHEY and CDR2 is SVGAGI. The CDR3 is CASSYSGGNTEAFF. The CDR3 DNA reads TGTGCCAGCAGTTACTCAGGGGGGAACACTGAAGCTTTCTTT.

In this sample, this clone turned up once. The chain recombines TRBV30 with TRBJ1-2; D is undetermined. The CDR3 totals 12 residues. Per germline, CDR1 GTSNPN and CDR2 SVGIG (reference sequence). V dropped 0 bases and J dropped 6 bases, with 8 bases sitting between them. CDR3 sequence (DNA): TGTGCCTGGAGTGTCACAGTGGATGGCTACACCTTC. Translating gives CAWSVTVDGYTF.

With respect to this clone: The junction does not match germline at one end; this may be a read error. This CDR3 is also generated by other DNA sequences in the sample. This chain joins TRBV30 and TRBJ2-7, with TRBD1 identical over 8 bases. The germline CDR1 and CDR2 sequences are GTSNPN and SVGIG (reference sequence). This CDR3 is built from 13 residues. DNA for the CDR3: TGCGCCTGGAGTGGACAGGGTGCCTACGAGCAGTACTTC. Its protein product is CAWSGQGAYEQYF. Full variable domain (outside the CDR3, taken from reference TRBV30 and TRBJ2-7): SQTIHQWPATLVQPVGSPLSLECTVEGTSNPNLYWYRQAAGRGLQLLFYSVGIGQISSEVPQNLSASRPQDRQFILSSKKLLLSDSGFYLCAWSGQGAYEQYFGPGTRLTVT.

V and J are TRBV2 and TRBJ1-5; a possible D gene is TRBD1 (5 bases). CDR1 is SNHLY, CDR2 FYNNEI, per germline. The V and J ends lost 6 bases and 2 bases respectively, with 5 bases between them. CDR3 length: 12 residues. The CDR3 nucleotides read TGTGCCAGCAGACAGGGCAATCAGCCCCAGCATTTT. It codes for CASRQGNQPQHF.

The CDR3 here is CASSPPDRAQETQYF. The CDR3, as DNA: TGCGCCAGCAGTCCGCCGGACAGGGCACAAGAGACCCAGTACTTC. The chain uses TRBV5-1 and TRBJ2-5; TRBD1 agrees at 8 bases. The CDR3 extends over 15 amino acids. The ends lost 5 bases at V and 2 bases at J; junction bases unmatched: 8. In germline, CDR1 is SGHRS, CDR2 YFSETQ.

This chain links TRBV27 with TRBJ1-4; D unclear. CDR1 MNHEY and CDR2 SMNVEV come from the germline V gene (reference sequence). Trimming took off 5 bases at V and 5 bases at J, with 18 bases between the two ends. CDR3 length: 16 amino acids. The CDR3 region has the DNA TGTGCCAGCAGTCAAGGCGGACGTCGCGGGAATGAAAAACTGTTTTTT. This translates into CASSQGGRRGNEKLFF.

V gene TRBV19 combines with J gene TRBJ2-2; 8 positions agree with TRBD1. The germline CDR1 and CDR2 sequences are LNHDA and SQIVND (reference sequence). V gave up 5 bases and J gave up 5 bases; unmatched junction bases: 16. This CDR3 contains 18 residues. The CDR3 reads CASSSSLTGAPRTGELFF. CDR3 nucleotides: TGTGCCAGTAGTTCCTCCTTGACAGGGGCCCCTAGGACCGGGGAGCTGTTTTTT.

The chain couples TRBV11-2 to TRBJ2-1, with D possibly TRBD2 on 6 matching bases. V lost 4 bases and J lost 4, with 14 bases in between. Germline-derived CDR1 and CDR2 are SGHAT and FQNNGV. This CDR3 comprises 15 residues. As DNA, the CDR3 is TGTGCCAGCAGCTGGGGGGTGAGACTTTACAATGAGCAGTTCTTC. It yields the protein CASSWGVRLYNEQFF.

V and J are TRBV5-1 and TRBJ2-1; 8 nucleotides line up with TRBD1. V was clipped by 0 bases and J by 6 bases; unmatched bases: 2. CDR1 is SGHRS and CDR2 is YFSETQ in the germline V gene. This CDR3 is built from 14 residues. The CDR3 reads CASSLGGQVNEQFF. The CDR3 DNA sequence: TGCGCCAGCAGCTTGGGGGGACAGGTCAATGAGCAGTTCTTC.

V usage is TRBV9 and J usage is TRBJ1-2; 9 bases map to TRBD1. This CDR3 has 15 residues. Trimming took 4 bases from V and 6 from J; bases not matched to a gene: 10. CDR1 and CDR2 from the germline V gene are SGDLS and YYNGEE. The chain's CDR3 is CASSTGQGRGDGYTF. In DNA, the CDR3 is TGTGCCAGCAGCACCGGACAGGGGAGAGGAGATGGCTACACCTTC.

V usage is TRBV1 and J usage is TRBJ2-1; no check of the table's D call, TRBD2, against the DNA was made. TRBV1 constitutes a pseudogene. This CDR3 has 18 amino acids. The CDR3 coding sequence is TGCACCAGCAGCCAAGGGACAGAAACTAGCGGGGGGGCGAATGAGCAGTTCTTC. Translated, it gives CTSSQGTETSGGANEQFF.

The V call is TRBV14, the J call TRBJ1-2, with 7 bases fitting TRBD1. The CDR3 sequence is 16 residues long. The germline CDR1 and CDR2 sequences are SGHDN and FVKESK. Losses at the gene ends were 0 bases for V and 5 bases for J; bases not matched to a gene: 9. The CDR3 protein is CASSQDIRDSGYGYTF. DNA for the CDR3: TGTGCCAGCAGCCAAGATATCCGGGACAGTGGATATGGCTACACCTTC.

CDR3 sequence (DNA): TGCGCCAGCAGCCTGACGACAGGGGGCAAGCAGACCCAGTACTTC. It translates to CASSLTTGGKQTQYF. The chain is built from TRBV5-1 and TRBJ2-5; 10 nucleotides match TRBD1. CDR3 length: 15 amino acids. Trimming removed 4 bases from V and 6 bases from J; junction bases left unmatched: 9. Germline values: CDR1 SGHRS, CDR2 YFSETQ.

The gene calls are TRBV5-4 and TRBJ2-7; 7 bases agree with TRBD2. V lost 4 bases to trimming and J lost 0 bases; unmatched junction nucleotides: 4. The CDR3 is 14 amino acids. Looked up from germline, CDR1 is SGHNT and CDR2 is YYREEE (reference sequence). CDR3 in amino acids: CASSPGRGSYEQYF. DNA of the CDR3: TGTGCCAGCAGCCCAGGGAGGGGCTCCTACGAGCAGTACTTC.

This clone was detected only once. This sequence joins TRBV9 and TRBJ2-2, with a weak D call TRBD2 (5 bases). The V gene's germline CDR1 is SGDLS and CDR2 YYNGEE. V lost 4 bases, J lost 5 bases, and 15 bases lay in between. CDR3 length: 15 amino acids. CDR3 bases: TGTGCCAGCAGCCTCGGAGGTATTGGGACCGGGGAGCTGTTTTTT. Translated: CASSLGGIGTGELFF.

The V and J genes are TRBV19 and TRBJ1-6; D is possibly TRBD1 (5 bases). V lost 6 bases, J lost 10 bases, and 16 bases lay in between. Germline V gene lookup returns CDR1 LNHDA and CDR2 SQIVND (reference sequence). This CDR3 has 14 residues. CDR3 nucleotides: TGTGCCAGTAGGCCTGCGCAGGGTTGGTCACCCCTCCACTTT. This translates into CASRPAQGWSPLHF.

The gene calls are TRBV4-3 and TRBJ2-5; 7 bases align to TRBD2. J gave up 4 bases and V 2 bases, and 4 bases lay outside the gene matches. The CDR3 length is 14 residues. In germline, CDR1 is LGHNA, CDR2 YSLEER. CDR3 residues: CASSQNWGGETQYF. In nucleotides, the CDR3 is TGCGCCAGCAGCCAAAACTGGGGGGGAGAGACCCAGTACTTC.